Shown below are 12 T cell receptor beta chains from a single sample sequenced in a study of T cells in women clearing cervical HPV infection. Assay: immunoSEQ multiplex PCR; the TCRdb copy retains only in-frame clones and omits some. The ten top clones account for around 8%, within a sample of approximately 33,000 clones. The material sequenced was blood buffy coat. These receptors originate from a woman aged 18 to 69 with a cervical HPV16 infection that either progressed to CIN3+ or cleared (not recorded which).

CDR3 DNA, as far as it was read: TGTGCCAGCAGCTTACTGACAGATACG. As protein: CASSLLTDT. The entire CDR3 sequence reads CASSLLTDTQYF. The genes are TRBV7-6 and TRBJ2-3, with unresolved D. The read terminates 3 residues before the CDR3 end, so the remaining end is supplied by the germline J gene. Trimming shortened V by 2 bases and J by 3 bases, and 3 bases separated the two germline ends. Germline loops: CDR1 SGHVS, CDR2 FNYEAQ. This CDR3 is 12 amino acids long.

On this clone itself: The read ends 3 residues shy of where the CDR3 ends; the end is completed using the germline J gene. This chain joins TRBV7-3 and TRBJ2-7, with 9 bases fitting TRBD1. This CDR3 contains 14 residues. Germline V gene sequence: CDR1 SGHTA, CDR2 FQGTGA. Losses at the gene ends were 5 bases for V and 3 bases for J; bases not matched to a gene: 5. The part of the CDR3 DNA that was read is TGTGCCAGCAGCGTGGACAGGGGTAACTACGAG. Encoded protein: CASSVDRGNYE. From start to end, the CDR3 is CASSVDRGNYEQYF. Full variable domain (outside the CDR3, taken from reference TRBV7-3 and TRBJ2-7): GAGVSQTPSNKVTEKGKYVELRCDPISGHTALYWYRQSLGQGPEFLIYFQGTGAADDSGLPNDRFFAVRPEGSVSTLKIQRTERGDSAVYLCASSVDRGNYEQYFGPGTRLTVT.

In regard to this clone: The CDR3 end falls 3 residues outside the read, so it is completed with the germline J gene. The chain uses TRBV7-6 and TRBJ2-7; D possibly corresponds to TRBD2 (6 bases). The V gene's germline CDR1 is SGHVS and CDR2 FNYEAQ. This CDR3 is 14 amino acids long. The V end lost 0 bases, the J end lost 3 bases, and 9 bases lay between the germline ends. The CDR3 loop is CASSLAETSYEQYF. CDR3 DNA (partial): TGTGCCAGCAGCTTAGCAGAGACTAGCTACGAG. The whole variable domain, remainder taken from reference TRBV7-6 and TRBJ2-7, is GAGVSQSPRYKVTKRGQDVALRCDPISGHVSLYWYRQALGQGPEFLTYFNYEAQQDKSGLPNDRFSAERPEGSISTLTIQRTEQRDSAMYRCASSLAETSYEQYFGPGTRLTVT.

Concerning this clone: The read is 3 residues too short to cover the CDR3 end, so that end is filled in from the germline J gene. The chain combines TRBV20-1 with TRBJ1-3, with TRBD1 matching over 10 bases. The CDR3 totals 13 residues. From germline, CDR1 is DFQATT and CDR2 SNEGSKA (reference sequence). Germline trimming cut 4 bases from V and 4 bases from J; bases unmatched to any gene: 1. The sequenced CDR3 bases are TGCAGTGCTATGACAGGGGGCGGAAACACC. The encoded protein is CSAMTGGGNT. The entire CDR3 is CSAMTGGGNTIYF.

Concerning this clone itself: The read comes to an end 3 residues before the CDR3 does, leaving the germline J gene to fill in the end. The J gene is TRBJ1-5, the V gene TRBV19; 7 nucleotides match TRBD1. CDR1 and CDR2 (germline): LNHDA, SQIVND (reference sequence). The CDR3 has 15 amino acids. V lost 6 bases, J lost 0 bases, and 5 bases stayed unmatched. CDR3 sequence: CASRRTGDSNQPQHF. CDR3 DNA (partial): TGTGCCAGTAGGAGGACAGGAGATAGCAATCAGCCC.

Remarks on this clone: With the read ending 3 residues before the CDR3 end, the germline J gene is used to fill in that end. The J gene is TRBJ1-2, the V gene TRBV14, with D perhaps matching TRBD1 (5 bases). This CDR3 has 12 residues. From germline, CDR1 is SGHDN and CDR2 FVKESK. The CDR3 DNA, read in part, is TGTGCCAGCAGCCAAGTGCCAGGGGGC. Its translation is CASSQVPGG. The entire CDR3 protein is CASSQVPGGYTF.

Turning to this clone: The CDR3 end is not reached by the read, which stops 3 residues before it; the germline J gene fills it in. The chain joins TRBV10-3 to TRBJ2-1; the D gene could be TRBD1 or TRBD2 (5 bases each). The CDR3 length is 11 residues. V was cut by 11 bases and J by 9 bases, with 14 bases left in between. CDR1 and CDR2 (germline): ENHRY, SYGVKD. The CDR3 loop is CASREYGEQFF. The CDR3 bases that were read are TGTGCCTCCAGGGAGTACGGTGAG.

This CDR3 reads CSAHKRNEQYF. The CDR3 bases that were read are TGCAGTGCCCACAAGCGGAACGAG. The chain has TRBV20-1 and TRBJ2-7, with D tentatively TRBD2 (5 bases). The CDR3 end is not reached by the read, which stops 3 residues before it; the germline J gene fills it in. Trimming removed 6 bases at V and 5 bases at J, with 11 bases between. CDR3 length: 11 amino acids. The germline CDR1 and CDR2 sequences are DFQATT and SNEGSKA (reference sequence).

On this clone itself: The read ends 3 residues before the CDR3 terminus; that terminus is restored from the germline J gene. V and J are TRBV7-6 and TRBJ2-1; 8 bases map to TRBD2. CDR3 length: 15 residues. V lost 4 bases, J lost 6 bases, and 8 bases stayed unmatched. The V gene's germline CDR1 is SGHVS and CDR2 FNYEAQ. CDR3 sequence: CASSSLAELINEQFF. CDR3 DNA (partial): TGTGCCAGCAGCTCACTAGCGGAACTGATCAATGAG.

Turning to this clone: With the read ending 3 residues before the CDR3 end, the germline J gene is used to fill in that end. This chain joins TRBV14 and TRBJ1-4; a possible D gene is TRBD1 (5 bases). CDR1 is SGHDN and CDR2 is FVKESK in the germline V gene. CDR3 length equals 16 residues. With 3 bases removed from V and 7 bases from J, the gap between germline ends came to 18 bases. CDR3 DNA (partial): TGTGCCAGCAGCCAGTTGAGCGGGGCAGGCGGTGAAAAA. It encodes CASSQLSGAGGEK. The whole CDR3 sequence reads CASSQLSGAGGEKLFF.

Notes on this clone: The sequenced fragment ends 3 residues before the CDR3 boundary, so the rest is inferred from the germline J gene. V is TRBV20-1 and J is TRBJ2-1, with 8 bases matching TRBD1. This CDR3 is 13 amino acids long. Germline trimming cut 8 bases from V and 3 bases from J; bases unmatched to any gene: 6. Germline CDR1 is DFQATT and CDR2 is SNEGSKA (reference sequence). The CDR3 DNA, read in part, is TGCAGTACCCAGGGGGCGATCTACAATGAG. The encoded protein is CSTQGAIYNE. The complete CDR3 sequence is CSTQGAIYNEQFF.

In the case of this clone: With the read ending 3 residues before the CDR3 end, the germline J gene is used to fill in that end. This rearrangement joins TRBV28 to TRBJ2-1, with TRBD2 as a possible D gene (6 bases). V was shortened by 2 bases and J by 9 bases, with 14 bases between the two germline ends. CDR1 is MDHEN, CDR2 SYDVKM, per germline. This CDR3 is 14 amino acids long. CDR3 protein: CASSLGQGGGEQFF. The sequenced CDR3 bases are TGTGCCAGCAGTTTAGGCCAGGGAGGCGGTGAG.